These 21 T cell receptor beta chains came from one sample sequenced in a study of response to subunit inactivated influenza vaccine. MiXCR was run by TCRdb on the RT-PCR reads, yielding one entry per CDR3 protein. The sample lists about 650,000 distinct CDR3 sequences, less than 15% seen once, with approximately 7.6% in the top ten. The specimen comprised PBMCs from blood, sampled 14 to 15 days before vaccination. Receptors were obtained from a man in his forties or fifties who received an inactivated influenza vaccine.

This clonotype was observed a few times. This sequence joins TRBV20-1 and TRBJ2-5; 7 nucleotides line up with TRBD1. The V gene's germline CDR1 is DFQATT and CDR2 SNEGSKA (reference sequence). The CDR3 totals 14 residues. The trim removed 1 base at V and 2 bases at J, leaving 4 bases unmatched. The CDR3 reads CSARAGQAQETQYF. CDR3 nucleotides: TGCAGTGCTAGAGCCGGACAGGCGCAAGAGACCCAGTACTTC.

The DNA of the CDR3 is TGTGCCAGCAGCCTAACCGACAGGAGAACCGGGGAGCTGTTTTTT. Protein: CASSLTDRRTGELFF. The V gene is TRBV7-9, the J gene TRBJ2-2; TRBD1 is a possible D gene (6 bases). Looked up from germline, CDR1 is SEHNR and CDR2 is FQNEAQ (reference sequence). The CDR3 extends over 15 amino acids. V was pared by 5 bases and J by 5 bases, with 15 bases between.

This clonotype came up a few times. The V call is TRBV13, the J call TRBJ2-1; D not resolved. CDR3 length: 13 residues. The germline gives CDR1 PRHDT, CDR2 FYEKMQ (reference sequence). With 2 bases removed from V and 6 bases from J, the gap between germline ends came to 8 bases. CDR3 DNA: TGTGCCAGCAGCTTAACCAGATTCAATGAGCAGTTCTTC. It specifies CASSLTRFNEQFF.

The chain carries TRBV7-8 and TRBJ2-1; possibly TRBD1 for D (5 bases). In germline, CDR1 is SGHVS, CDR2 FQNEAQ. The CDR3 consists of 13 residues. Trimming left V 1 base short and J 10 bases short, with 11 bases between. The CDR3 sequence is CASSLGQYMEQFF. The CDR3 DNA reads as TGTGCCAGCAGCTTAGGACAGTACATGGAGCAGTTCTTC.

The J gene is TRBJ2-1, the V gene TRBV7-6; 9 bases are shared with TRBD2. This CDR3 contains 16 residues. The ends lost 3 bases at V and 4 bases at J; junction bases unmatched: 7. The germline V gene has CDR1 SGHVS and CDR2 FNYEAQ. The CDR3 loop reads CASSFVLAGPYNEQFF. The CDR3 DNA sequence: TGTGCCAGCAGCTTCGTCCTAGCGGGACCTTACAATGAGCAGTTCTTC.

The V and J genes are TRBV29-1 and TRBJ2-5; D uncertain. The CDR3 extends over 15 amino acids. V was shortened by 4 bases and J by 5 bases, with 20 bases between the two germline ends. CDR1 is SQVTM and CDR2 is ANQGSEA in the germline V gene. Written as DNA, the CDR3 is TGCAGCGTTGGGGGATCGGGCGGCAGCCGGGAGACCCAGTACTTC. Its protein product is CSVGGSGGSRETQYF.

The rearrangement uses TRBV5-6 and TRBJ2-5; perhaps D is TRBD1 or TRBD2 (5 bases each). The CDR3 consists of 14 residues. The V gene lost 6 bases and the J gene lost 9 bases, with 21 bases spanning the gap. Looked up from germline, CDR1 is SGHDT and CDR2 is YYEEEE. CDR3 in DNA: TGTGCCAGCACCTACGGGGACCCTAAGAGGGCCCAGTACTTC. Residues: CASTYGDPKRAQYF.

The chain recombines TRBV7-8 with TRBJ2-1; 7 bases map to TRBD1. The CDR3 sequence is 16 residues long. V shed 1 base, J shed 3 bases, and the junction held 6 bases outside the gene matches. CDR1 is SGHVS and CDR2 is FQNEAQ in the germline V gene. Written as DNA, the CDR3 is TGTGCCAGCAGCTTAGTCGACAGGGACCGCTACAATGAGCAGTTCTTC. This translates into CASSLVDRDRYNEQFF.

The chain employs TRBV11-2 and TRBJ2-7, with 11 bases aligning to TRBD2. Germline assignment: CDR1 SGHAT and CDR2 FQNNGV. Losses at the gene ends were 4 bases for V and 7 bases for J; bases not matched to a gene: 3. The CDR3 has 13 amino acids. In DNA, the CDR3 is TGTGCCAGCAGCTCCCGGACTAGCGGGGAGCAGTACTTC. Its protein product is CASSSRTSGEQYF. Based on the CDR3 plus reference TRBV11-2 and TRBJ2-7, the full variable domain is EAGVAQSPRYKIIEKRQSVAFWCNPISGHATLYWYQQILGQGPKLLIQFQNNGVVDDSQLPKDRFSAERLKGVDSTLKIQPAKLEDSAVYLCASSSRTSGEQYFGPGTRLTVT.

The sample holds many counts of this clonotype. V gene TRBV29-1 combines with J gene TRBJ2-1, with unresolved D. The CDR3 sequence is 13 residues long. V was cut by 6 bases and J by 10 bases, with 19 bases left in between. Germline loops: CDR1 SQVTM, CDR2 ANQGSEA. CDR3 nucleotides: TGCAGCGTCATACCTCTCACCGGAATCGAGCAGTTCTTC. Translated: CSVIPLTGIEQFF.

This clonotype was recorded at least ten times. The chain has TRBV2 and TRBJ2-5, with a tentative D call TRBD2 (6 bases). CDR1 and CDR2 (germline): SNHLY, FYNNEI. This CDR3 spans 12 amino acids. V lost 7 bases to trimming and J lost 7 bases, with 13 bases between them. CDR3 region: CASNTGSGTQYF. The CDR3 DNA follows: TGTGCCAGCAACACCGGGAGTGGGACCCAGTACTTC. The whole variable domain, filled in from reference TRBV2 and TRBJ2-5, reads EPEVTQTPSHQVTQMGQEVILRCVPISNHLYFYWYRQILGQKVEFLVSFYNNEISEKSEIFDDQFSVERPDGSNFTLKIRSTKLEDSAMYFCASNTGSGTQYFGPGTRLLVL.

CDR3 sequence: CAWGGQSSTDTQYF. The CDR3 DNA sequence: TGTGCCTGGGGGGGACAGTCTAGCACAGATACGCAGTATTTT. The V call is TRBV30, the J call TRBJ2-3, with 7 bases aligning to TRBD1. The CDR3 sequence is 14 residues long. The germline CDR1 and CDR2 sequences are GTSNPN and SVGIG (reference sequence). V was pared by 5 bases and J by 0 bases, with 5 bases of the junction left unmatched. The entire variable domain, with the rest obtained from reference TRBV30 and TRBJ2-3, is as follows: SQTIHQWPATLVQPVGSPLSLECTVEGTSNPNLYWYRQAAGRGLQLLFYSVGIGQISSEVPQNLSASRPQDRQFILSSKKLLLSDSGFYLCAWGGQSSTDTQYFGPGTRLTVL.

This clonotype was found a few times. The chain employs TRBV11-1 and TRBJ2-5; perhaps TRBD2 as D (5 bases). There are 13 residues in the CDR3. CDR1 SGHAT and CDR2 FQDESV come from the germline V gene (reference sequence). Trimming pared 5 bases from V and 4 bases from J, leaving 11 bases between. Written as DNA, the CDR3 is TGTGCCAGCAGCCATCGGAGCGGAGAGACCCAGTACTTC. Translated, it gives CASSHRSGETQYF.

This chain links TRBV4-3 with TRBJ2-7, with no clear D. Germline CDR1 LGHNA, CDR2 YSLEER. Trimming cost V 3 bases and J 7 bases, with 13 bases left between them. The CDR3 extends over 13 amino acids. CDR3 amino acids: CASSHLVGREQYF. CDR3 sequence (DNA): TGCGCCAGCAGCCACCTAGTGGGTCGGGAGCAGTACTTC.

This clonotype was detected many times. The V gene is TRBV12-3 or TRBV12-4, the J gene TRBJ2-1; perhaps TRBD2 as D (5 bases). This CDR3 has 14 residues. Trimming pared 2 bases from V and 5 bases from J, leaving 10 bases between. The CDR3 loop reads CASSLYSENNEQFF. Written as DNA, the CDR3 is TGTGCCAGCAGTTTATATAGCGAGAACAATGAGCAGTTCTTC.

This chain joins TRBV7-9 and TRBJ1-4; TRBD1 is a possible D gene (5 bases). Per the germline V gene, CDR1 is SEHNR and CDR2 is FQNEAQ (reference sequence). This CDR3 region has 15 residues. V was cut by 3 bases and J by 7 bases, with 15 bases left in between. CDR3 sequence reads: CASSFSGRIIEKLFF. The CDR3 region has the DNA TGTGCCAGCAGCTTCTCAGGGAGAATCATTGAAAAACTGTTTTTT.

In its sample, this clonotype was seen a few times. The J gene is TRBJ2-7, the V gene TRBV5-4; D remains unclear. The CDR3 runs to 14 residues. CDR1 is SGHNT and CDR2 is YYREEE in the germline V gene (reference sequence). Trimming removed 0 bases at V and 2 bases at J, with 9 bases between. CDR3 sequence reads: CASSLGLRTYEQYF. The CDR3 bases are TGTGCCAGCAGCTTGGGCCTTCGAACCTACGAGCAGTACTTC.

This chain joins TRBV20-1 and TRBJ2-7; 11 bases are shared with TRBD1. This CDR3 region has 16 residues. CDR1 DFQATT and CDR2 SNEGSKA come from the germline V gene (reference sequence). V was pared by 5 bases and J by 7 bases, with 16 bases of the junction left unmatched. The chain's CDR3 is CSAPRRPGTGGAEQYF. Here the CDR3 DNA reads TGCAGTGCTCCACGGAGACCCGGGACAGGGGGGGCGGAGCAGTACTTC.

The table lists this clonotype with a few counts. The chain couples TRBV10-3 to TRBJ2-7; 8 bases align to TRBD2. The ends lost 2 bases at V and 6 bases at J; junction bases unmatched: 6. The CDR3 runs 14 residues. Germline CDR1 reads ENHRY; CDR2 reads SYGVKD. This CDR3 reads CAISELAGVSEQYF. DNA for the CDR3: TGTGCCATCAGTGAGCTAGCGGGTGTTTCCGAGCAGTACTTC.

This clonotype was found a few times. The J gene is TRBJ2-1, the V gene TRBV10-1; tentatively, D is TRBD1 (6 bases). The V and J ends lost 0 bases and 7 bases respectively, with 16 bases between them. The CDR3 runs 16 residues. CDR1 is WNHNN and CDR2 is SYGVQD in the germline V gene (reference sequence). The CDR3 is CASSESLGASLNEQFF. The CDR3 DNA is TGCGCCAGCAGTGAGTCCCTGGGGGCCTCGCTGAATGAGCAGTTCTTC.

V gene TRBV12-3 or TRBV12-4 combines with J gene TRBJ1-2; 11 bases map to TRBD1. The CDR3 sequence is 16 residues long. The trim removed 4 bases at V and 3 bases at J, leaving 7 bases unmatched. The CDR3 loop reads CASSWTGGGLDYGYTF. The CDR3 coding sequence is TGTGCCAGCAGTTGGACAGGGGGCGGGTTGGACTATGGCTACACCTTC.